The present entry profiles one T cell receptor beta chain with its context. Germline loops: CDR1 ENHRY, CDR2 SYGVKD. The V segment lost 6 bases and the J segment 5 bases; nucleotides outside the gene matches: 5. This CDR3 is built from 15 residues. Repertoires were generated with immunoSEQ multiplex PCR, while TCRdb's copy carries only in-frame clones and drops some. The sample lists fewer than 100,000 clones; over 75% were seen once. These data originate in a study of blood T cell repertoires in COVID-19. This chain joins TRBV10-3 and TRBJ2-5, with 14 positions matching TRBD2. Sequenced input: peripheral blood. The clonotype comes from an elderly woman with acute or convalescent COVID-19. The CDR3 loop is CAIRDGTSGSETQYF. The DNA of the CDR3 is TGTGCCATCAGGGATGGGACTAGCGGGAGTGAGACCCAGTACTTC.